The clone carrying this TCR beta chain appeared a few times. Its cognate antigen is unknown. The entry originates in a study of T-cell memory formation after mild COVID-19. About the study: Most TCR clusters belonged to a single donor.

Overall study findings and caveats: Clonal second-wave expansions that peaked on day 37 had unconfirmed SARS-CoV-2 specificity.

TCRdb reprocessed the 5' RACE reads via MiXCR and lists one record per CDR3 protein. This sample has approximately 450,000 distinct CDR3 sequences, with 15% to 20% found just once. Trimming left V 5 bases short and J 2 bases short, with 6 bases between. CDR3 length equals 12 residues. The sequence derives from an adult woman who had mild COVID-19 (a few samples of this study predate the infection). Cell type and time point are not known. Sequenced sample: PBMCs or a T cell subset sorted from them (not recorded which). V and J are TRBV12-3 or TRBV12-4 and TRBJ1-2; no clear D. The CDR3 sequence: CASSATNYGYTF. Here the CDR3 DNA reads TGTGCCAGCAGTGCAACCAACTATGGCTACACCTTC.